Below, 9 T cell receptor beta chains from the same sample are listed, as sequenced in a study of T cell responses to AZD1222 COVID-19 vaccine. Profiling relied on immunoSEQ multiplex PCR, and the TCRdb table lists in-frame clones only, not all of them. The data show around 100,000 clones, 80% to 90% seen once. The material sequenced was peripheral blood, taken on day 0 of MenACWY control vaccination. The receptors here all came from an adult in good health.

This clone has just one count. This sequence joins TRBV5-1 and TRBJ2-1, with TRBD2 matching over 7 bases. The germline gives CDR1 SGHRS, CDR2 YFSETQ. The V segment lost 6 bases and the J segment 8 bases; nucleotides outside the gene matches: 11. CDR3 length: 14 residues. CDR3 nucleotide sequence: TGCGCCAGCACCTCGGACACGGGGGGATATGAGCAGTTCTTC. Translated: CASTSDTGGYEQFF. Based on the CDR3 plus reference TRBV5-1 and TRBJ2-1, the full variable domain is KAGVTQTPRYLIKTRGQQVTLSCSPISGHRSVSWYQQTPGQGLQFLFEYFSETQRNKGNFPGRFSGRQFSNSRSEMNVSTLELGDSALYLCASTSDTGGYEQFFGPGTRLTVL.

This clone was seen only once. The rearrangement uses TRBV19 and TRBJ2-4; a weak D match, TRBD1 (6 bases). Trimming removed 4 bases from V and 7 bases from J, with 20 bases in between. This CDR3 spans 16 amino acids. CDR1 is LNHDA, CDR2 SQIVND, per germline (reference sequence). The CDR3 loop reads CASSTQTTGLGNIQYF. In DNA form, the CDR3 reads TGTGCCAGTAGTACCCAGACTACAGGGTTAGGTAACATTCAGTACTTC.

The rearrangement uses TRBV28 and TRBJ1-1; D is unclear. The germline gives CDR1 MDHEN, CDR2 SYDVKM. This CDR3 has 14 amino acids. The germline V and J ends were trimmed by 6 bases and 0 bases, with 11 bases remaining between them. As DNA, the CDR3 is TGTGCCAGCAGCACGCCAACAGTGAACACTGAAGCTTTCTTT. Its protein is CASSTPTVNTEAFF.

This sequence joins TRBV28 and TRBJ1-6, with D unresolved. V was trimmed by 6 bases and J by 14 bases, leaving 11 bases between them. The length of the CDR3 is 11 residues. Germline V lookup: CDR1 MDHEN, CDR2 SYDVKM. CDR3 sequence: CASSPYRALHF. CDR3 bases: TGTGCCAGCAGCCCTTATAGAGCCCTCCACTTT.

This clone was detected a few times. The chain has TRBV23-1 and TRBJ2-7, with TRBD1 identical over 9 bases. TRBV23-1 is filed as an ORF, its function uncertain. The CDR3 is 16 residues long. The trim removed 3 bases at V and 3 bases at J, leaving 9 bases unmatched. CDR3 coding DNA: TGCGCCAGCAGTCAGTATTCCGGGACAGGGAGCTACGAGCAGTACTTC. Its translation is CASSQYSGTGSYEQYF.

The V and J genes are TRBV7-9 and TRBJ2-4; D gene uncertain. Trimming cost V 1 base and J 2 bases, with 6 bases left between them. The germline V gene encodes CDR1 SEHNR and CDR2 FQNEAQ (reference sequence). The CDR3 totals 14 residues. DNA of the CDR3: TGTGCCAGCAGCTTAGGGTTAACCAAAAACATTCAGTACTTC. The encoded protein is CASSLGLTKNIQYF.

This rearrangement joins TRBV15 to TRBJ1-5, with D uncertain. This CDR3 region has 13 residues. The germline V gene has CDR1 LNHNV and CDR2 YYDKDF (reference sequence). With 7 bases removed from V and 7 bases from J, the gap between germline ends came to 14 bases. In DNA, the CDR3 is TGTGCCACCAATATCAGACAATCCCAGCCCCAGCATTTT. It yields the protein CATNIRQSQPQHF.

The rearrangement joins TRBV4-2 to TRBJ2-7, with D possibly matching TRBD2 (5 bases). Germline V CDR1 and CDR2: LGHNA, YNFKEQ. Trimming left V 0 bases short and J 3 bases short, with 15 bases between. The CDR3 covers 16 residues. Here the CDR3 reads CASSQDGVRAGYEQYF. DNA of the CDR3: TGTGCCAGCAGCCAAGATGGAGTGAGGGCAGGCTACGAGCAGTACTTC.

This clone showed up just a few times. The CDR3 region has the DNA TGCAGCGTTCGGGAGGCGGGCACCGGGGAGCTGTTTTTT. It codes for CSVREAGTGELFF. The V and J genes are TRBV29-1 and TRBJ2-2, with 7 bases identical to TRBD2. CDR3 length: 13 residues. Trimming removed 5 bases from V and 4 bases from J; junction bases left unmatched: 4. Per germline, CDR1 SQVTM and CDR2 ANQGSEA.